This TCR beta chain appears in the sequencing data of a study of post-analysis software for immune sequencing data (dated by TCRdb to 2013 to 2016). About the investigation overall: The recorded disease courses included relapsing-remitting, secondary progressive and progressive-relapsing multiple sclerosis, and some patients had no subtype annotation. The multiple sclerosis patient repertoires were compared with 10 or so previously published healthy control repertoires from donors aged about 6 to 28 years. A subset of samples was prepared in parallel using single-end sample barcoding, then pooled and co-amplified after Illumina adapter ligation.

This clonotype has a handful of counts. It lacks a known antigen. No base qualities exist here, and no much larger clone lies one base off it. CDR1 MDHEN and CDR2 SYDVKM were looked up in the germline V gene. The trim is 1 base for V and 3 bases for J, with a gap of 6 bases between the germline ends. Including the terminal cysteine and phenylalanine, the CDR3 comprises 14 residues. The CDR3 DNA has 42 bases and is translated from base 1. Preparation of the library involved PCR. Sequencing used an Illumina HiSeq 2500. To reduce PCR and sequencing biases, unique molecular identifiers were incorporated into the TCR beta cDNA libraries. About 500,000 cDNA molecules were obtained for every 1 to 10 million input T cells, so each molecule roughly corresponded to one T cell. The patient libraries were prepared and sequenced with the same protocol used for the earlier healthy control dataset. Samples belonging to the same batch were prepared together, multiplexed and sequenced on a shared HiSeq lane. In the paper's pipeline: MIGEC handled the raw barcoded reads, throwing out single-read molecular identifier groups before consensus assembly and CDR3 extraction. VDJtools was used for post-analysis of the clonotype tables, and diversity was normalized by down-sampling every dataset to the size of the smallest sample. To correct batch-related cross-sample contamination, repertoire overlap clustering matched CDR3 amino acid sequences but not nucleotide sequences. The raw public reads went through TCRdb reprocessing: fastp at Q25, MiXCR clone calling, in-frame beta chains kept. Duplicate CDR3 protein sequences are folded into a single record with the most common DNA and genes. TCRdb's processing, not the authors', yielded these V and J calls. This sample is represented by approximately 350,000 distinct CDR3 sequences; 30% to 45% of them were singletons. Around an eighth of the sample is in the top ten clones.

To demonstrate the VDJtools post-analysis software, TCR beta repertoires were profiled from the peripheral blood of roughly 14 young patients with multiple sclerosis. The multiple sclerosis patients were children and adolescents between roughly 6 and 16 years of age. The investigation overall reported the following: Multiple sclerosis patients had significantly lower normalized Chao1 diversity than controls, a result that suggests substantial peripheral T-cell clonal expansion. When samples were clustered directly using the F measure, samples prepared in the same batch co-clustered strongly, which prompted a batch-effect correction. Patients showed significantly higher frequencies than controls for a handful of TRBV segments, among them TRBV5-6, TRBV5-1 and TRBV20-1. The multiple sclerosis patient group was slightly younger than the control group.

This clonotype originated in a girl aged 5-17 years with multiple sclerosis. The sequence joins TRBV28 to TRBJ2-2, with the D segment identity uncertain. Sequenced: blood. The CDR3 has the sequence CASSLLGYTGELFF. The nucleotides read TGTGCCAGCAGTTTATTGGGTTACACCGGGGAGCTGTTTTTT.